This T cell receptor (beta chain) was captured in a study of blood T cell repertoires in COVID-19. Libraries were prepared by immunoSEQ multiplex PCR; TCRdb keeps only in-frame clonotypes and omits some of them. Of some 110,000 clones listed, roughly 87% are singletons. The specimen was peripheral blood. This clonotype was obtained from a human donor in a cohort sampled during active COVID-19.

CDR3 in amino acids: CASNENGRQGRTPLHF. Here the CDR3 DNA reads TGTGCCAGCAACGAAAACGGGAGACAGGGAAGGACACCCCTCCACTTT. This chain uses TRBV3-1 (or the pseudogene TRBV3-2) with TRBJ1-6, with TRBD1 matching 7 bases. Per germline, CDR1 LGHDT and CDR2 YNNKEL (reference sequence). Germline trimming cut 7 bases from V and 11 bases from J; bases unmatched to any gene: 17. This CDR3 has 16 amino acids.